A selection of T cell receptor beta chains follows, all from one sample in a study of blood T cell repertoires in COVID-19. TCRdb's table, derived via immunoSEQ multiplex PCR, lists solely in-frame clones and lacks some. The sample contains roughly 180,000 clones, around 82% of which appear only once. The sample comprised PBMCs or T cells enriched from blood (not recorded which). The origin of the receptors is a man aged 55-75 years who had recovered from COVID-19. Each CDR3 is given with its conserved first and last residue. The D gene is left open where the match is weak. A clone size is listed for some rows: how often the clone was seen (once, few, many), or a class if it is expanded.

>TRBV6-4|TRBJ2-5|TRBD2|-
CASSVPGLALQETQYF
TGTGCCAGCAGTGTTCCCGGACTAGCGCTACAAGAGACCCAGTACTTC
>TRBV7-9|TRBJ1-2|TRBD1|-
CASSLARQGGYGYTF
TGTGCCAGCAGCTTAGCGCGACAGGGGGGCTATGGCTACACCTTC
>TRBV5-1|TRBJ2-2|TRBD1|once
CASSTGGFSLTGELFF
TGCGCCAGCAGTACAGGGGGCTTTTCACTCACCGGGGAGCTGTTTTTT
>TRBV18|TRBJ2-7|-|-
CASSPWEDRRLEQYF
TGTGCCAGCTCACCATGGGAGGACAGGCGCCTCGAGCAGTACTTC
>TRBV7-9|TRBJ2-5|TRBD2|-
CASSYRQGLGFPTQYF
TGTGCCAGCAGCTACCGGCAGGGACTAGGGTTTCCGACCCAGTACTTC
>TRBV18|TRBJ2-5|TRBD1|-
CASSPRRDRAQETQYF
TGTGCCAGCTCACCACGAAGGGACAGAGCTCAAGAGACCCAGTACTTC
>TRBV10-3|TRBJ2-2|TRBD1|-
CATQGQGNTGELFF
TGTGCCACCCAGGGACAGGGGAACACCGGGGAGCTGTTTTTT
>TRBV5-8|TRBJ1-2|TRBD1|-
CASSLGQGNYGYTF
TGTGCCAGCAGCCTGGGACAGGGCAACTATGGCTACACCTTC
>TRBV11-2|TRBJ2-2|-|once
CASSNFRGADANTGELFF
TGTGCCAGCAGCAATTTCAGGGGAGCGGACGCGAACACCGGGGAGCTGTTTTTT
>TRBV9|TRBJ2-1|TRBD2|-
CASSVGTSGIGEQFF
TGTGCCAGCAGCGTCGGGACTAGCGGGATTGGTGAGCAGTTCTTC
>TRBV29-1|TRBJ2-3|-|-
CSVEEENTDTQYF
TGCAGCGTTGAGGAGGAAAACACAGATACGCAGTATTTT
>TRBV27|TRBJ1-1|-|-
CASMTWRQTNLVNTEAFF
TGTGCCAGCATGACCTGGAGACAGACCAATCTTGTGAACACTGAAGCTTTCTTT
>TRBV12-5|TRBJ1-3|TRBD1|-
CASGFWTGAGNTIYF
TGTGCTAGTGGTTTTTGGACAGGGGCTGGAAACACCATATATTTT
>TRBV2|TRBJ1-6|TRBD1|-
CASSGPTGDRSPLHF
TGTGCCAGCAGTGGCCCGACAGGGGACCGATCACCCCTCCACTTT
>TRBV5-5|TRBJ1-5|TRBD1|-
CASSSGPDRVDSNQPQHF
TGTGCCAGCAGCTCGGGGCCGGACAGGGTCGATAGCAATCAGCCCCAGCATTTT
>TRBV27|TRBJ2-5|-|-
CASSFRSGETQYF
TGTGCCAGCAGTTTTCGGAGTGGGGAGACCCAGTACTTC
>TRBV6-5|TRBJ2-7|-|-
CASSYSWTLMEQYF
TGTGCCAGCAGTTACTCGTGGACTCTCATGGAGCAGTACTTC
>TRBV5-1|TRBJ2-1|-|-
CASRGDTGSGKQFF
TGCGCCAGCAGGGGGGACACAGGTTCGGGAAAGCAGTTCTTC
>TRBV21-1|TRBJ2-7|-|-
CASSFRAGEGYEQYF
TGTGCCAGCTCCTTTAGGGCGGGAGAGGGGTACGAGCAGTACTTC
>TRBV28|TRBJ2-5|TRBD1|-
CASSLRRGTGAGETQYF
TGTGCCAGCAGTTTGCGGAGGGGGACAGGGGCAGGCGAGACCCAGTACTTC
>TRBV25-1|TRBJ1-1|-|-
CASSELEENTEAFF
TGTGCCAGCAGTGAACTGGAGGAGAACACTGAAGCTTTCTTT
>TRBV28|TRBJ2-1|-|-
CASSLLASGPGDNEQFF
TGTGCCAGCAGTTTGTTAGCGTCGGGCCCTGGGGACAATGAGCAGTTCTTC
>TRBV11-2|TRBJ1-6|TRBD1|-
CASSVSGTGHSPLHF
TGTGCCAGCAGCGTATCCGGGACAGGCCACTCACCCCTCCACTTT
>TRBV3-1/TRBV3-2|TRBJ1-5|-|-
CASSQDIYNQPQHF
TGTGCCAGCAGCCAAGATATATACAATCAGCCCCAGCATTTT
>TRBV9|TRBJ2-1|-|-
CASSVAAYNEQFF
TGTGCCAGCAGCGTAGCGGCCTACAATGAGCAGTTCTTC
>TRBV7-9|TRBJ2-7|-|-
CASSDQGYEQYF
TGTGCCAGCAGTGATCAGGGCTACGAGCAGTACTTC
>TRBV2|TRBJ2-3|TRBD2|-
CASRRGGADTQYF
TGTGCCAGCAGGCGGGGAGGGGCAGATACGCAGTATTTT
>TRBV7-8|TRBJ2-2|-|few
CASSSGGTGELFF
TGTGCCAGCAGCAGTGGCGGGACCGGGGAGCTGTTTTTT
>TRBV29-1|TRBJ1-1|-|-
CSVFPGFGTEAFF
TGCAGCGTTTTCCCAGGGTTTGGCACTGAAGCTTTCTTT
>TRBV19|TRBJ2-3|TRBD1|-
CASSIDSTGGGSNTQYF
TGTGCCAGTAGTATAGACAGTACAGGGGGCGGTTCGAATACGCAGTATTTT
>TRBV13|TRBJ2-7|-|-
CASSKLEGQNTYEQYF
TGTGCCAGCAGCAAGCTGGAGGGACAGAACACCTACGAGCAGTACTTC
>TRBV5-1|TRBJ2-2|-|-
CASSLDRAGAGELFF
TGCGCCAGCAGCTTGGACAGGGCTGGGGCCGGGGAGCTGTTTTTT
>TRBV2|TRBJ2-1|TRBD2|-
CASSYSGTTYNEQFF
TGTGCCAGCAGTTATAGCGGGACCACCTACAATGAGCAGTTCTTC
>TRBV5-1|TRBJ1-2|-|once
CASSTGQRPNGYTF
TGCGCCAGCAGCACGGGACAACGACCCAATGGCTACACCTTC
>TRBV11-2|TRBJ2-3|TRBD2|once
CASSVGSGGARRTDTQYF
TGTGCCAGCAGCGTCGGTAGCGGGGGGGCCCGAAGGACAGATACGCAGTATTTT
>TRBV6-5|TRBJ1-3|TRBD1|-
CASRKDRDSGNTIYF
TGTGCCAGCAGAAAAGACAGGGACTCTGGAAACACCATATATTTT
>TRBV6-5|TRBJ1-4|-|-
CASRFREKLFF
TGTGCCAGCAGGTTTAGAGAAAAACTGTTTTTT
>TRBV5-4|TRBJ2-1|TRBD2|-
CASSLAAGGPVEQFF
TGTGCCAGCAGCTTGGCAGCGGGAGGGCCAGTTGAGCAGTTCTTC
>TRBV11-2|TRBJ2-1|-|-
CASSSLHFNNEQFF
TGTGCCAGCAGCTCCTTACATTTCAACAATGAGCAGTTCTTC
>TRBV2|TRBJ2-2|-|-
CASSVSNTGELFF
TGTGCCAGCAGCGTGTCGAACACCGGGGAGCTGTTTTTT
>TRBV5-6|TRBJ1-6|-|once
CASSLPKRGSPLHF
TGTGCCAGCAGCTTGCCCAAACGAGGATCACCCCTCCACTTT
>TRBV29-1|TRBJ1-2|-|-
CSVELRGTPYGYTF
TGCAGCGTTGAGTTACGGGGGACCCCGTATGGCTACACCTTC
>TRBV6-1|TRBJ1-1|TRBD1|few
CASSDRQGMAEAFF
TGTGCCAGCAGTGACCGACAGGGGATGGCTGAAGCTTTCTTT
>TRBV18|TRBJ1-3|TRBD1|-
CASSIIYRDRPSLSSSSGNTIYF
TGTGCCAGCTCAATTATTTACCGGGACAGGCCTTCTCTGAGTTCATCGTCTGGAAACACCATATATTTT
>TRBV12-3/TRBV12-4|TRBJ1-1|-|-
CASSQGAEAFF
TGTGCCAGCAGCCAGGGCGCTGAAGCTTTCTTT
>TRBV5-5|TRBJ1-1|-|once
CASSPSVIAGDTEAFF
TGTGCCAGCAGCCCATCGGTTATTGCGGGCGACACTGAAGCTTTCTTT
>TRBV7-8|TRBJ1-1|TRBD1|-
CASSRDRTVGAEAFF
TGTGCCAGCAGTCGGGACAGGACGGTGGGGGCTGAAGCTTTCTTT
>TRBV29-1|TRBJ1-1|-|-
CSVGWGVEGGAFF
TGCAGCGTTGGTTGGGGGGTTGAGGGTGGAGCTTTCTTT
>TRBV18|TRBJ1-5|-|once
CASAKGDGNQPQHF
TGTGCCAGCGCTAAGGGGGACGGCAATCAGCCCCAGCATTTT
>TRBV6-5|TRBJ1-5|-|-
CASSPLLQEPQHF
TGTGCCAGCAGTCCCCTCCTCCAGGAGCCCCAGCATTTT
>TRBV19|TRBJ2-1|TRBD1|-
CASSSTGVQQFF
TGTGCCAGTAGCTCGACAGGGGTTCAGCAGTTCTTC
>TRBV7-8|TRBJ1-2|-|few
CASSSLSTVLYGYTF
TGTGCCAGCAGCTCGCTGTCGACAGTGCTATATGGCTACACCTTC
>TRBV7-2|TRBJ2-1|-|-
CASSLDQVYNEQFF
TGTGCCAGCAGCTTAGATCAGGTCTACAATGAGCAGTTCTTC